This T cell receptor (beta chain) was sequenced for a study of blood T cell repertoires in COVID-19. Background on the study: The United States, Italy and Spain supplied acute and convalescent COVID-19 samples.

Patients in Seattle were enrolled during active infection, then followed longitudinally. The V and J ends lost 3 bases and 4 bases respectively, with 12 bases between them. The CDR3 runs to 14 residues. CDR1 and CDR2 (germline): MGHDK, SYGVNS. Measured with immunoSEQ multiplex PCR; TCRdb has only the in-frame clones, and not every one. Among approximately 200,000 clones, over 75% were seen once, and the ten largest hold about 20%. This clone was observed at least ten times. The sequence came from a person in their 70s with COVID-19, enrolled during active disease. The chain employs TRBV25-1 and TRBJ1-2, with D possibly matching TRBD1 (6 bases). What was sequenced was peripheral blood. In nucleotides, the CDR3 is TGTGCCAGCAGTGAGGACAGAGACTCCTATGGCTACACCTTC. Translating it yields CASSEDRDSYGYTF.